These 21 T cell receptor beta chains came from one sample sequenced in a study of glioma-infiltrating T cells after dendritic cell vaccination. The table came from immunoSEQ multiplex PCR; TCRdb's copy has only in-frame clones and leaves some out. Found here are some 70,000 clones, under 90% of them singletons; the top ten hold 7.9%. This material consisted of blood, taken before dendritic cell vaccination. The receptors derive from a human donor with glioblastoma.

The genes are TRBV5-4 and TRBJ1-3; TRBD1 aligns across 7 bases. With V trimmed by 3 bases and J by 3 bases, 12 bases remained unmatched. The CDR3 extends over 17 amino acids. Per the germline V gene, CDR1 is SGHNT and CDR2 is YYREEE (reference sequence). The CDR3 DNA reads TGTGCCAGCAGCTCGTGGACAGGCCTAGGAGATGGAAACACCATATATTTT. This encodes CASSSWTGLGDGNTIYF.

This clone was counted a few times. V is TRBV4-2 and J is TRBJ1-1, with D unclear. The CDR3 contains 13 residues. The germline V gene encodes CDR1 LGHNA and CDR2 YNFKEQ. V was pared by 0 bases and J by 10 bases, with 12 bases between. CDR3 sequence (DNA): TGTGCCAGCAGCCAAGATCGGGAAAGGGCAGCTTTCTTT. Translating gives CASSQDRERAAFF.

The chain uses TRBV5-6 and TRBJ1-4, with D uncertain. CDR1 SGHDT and CDR2 YYEEEE come from the germline V gene. Between the trimmed V and J ends, which lost 0 bases and 15 bases, there was a span of 12 bases. The CDR3 sequence is 12 residues long. CDR3 in DNA: TGTGCCAGCAGCTTGGTAGAGGGCGAGATGTTTTTT. Its protein product is CASSLVEGEMFF.

This rearrangement joins TRBV30 to TRBJ1-4; the D is unclear. V was shortened by 1 base and J by 5 bases, with 11 bases between the two germline ends. The V gene's germline CDR1 is GTSNPN and CDR2 SVGIG (reference sequence). The CDR3 runs 14 residues. For the CDR3, the DNA is TGTGCCTGGAGTGAATGGCAGACAAATGAAAAACTGTTTTTT. It specifies CAWSEWQTNEKLFF.

This chain uses TRBV30 with TRBJ1-4; 7 bases map to TRBD1. The V and J ends lost 1 base and 11 bases, in that order; junction bases with no gene match: 7. The CDR3 has 13 amino acids. The germline CDR1 and CDR2 sequences are GTSNPN and SVGIG (reference sequence). The CDR3 region is CAWSGGAGGKLFF. In nucleotides, the CDR3 is TGTGCCTGGAGTGGTGGGGCAGGGGGGAAACTGTTTTTT.

This rearrangement joins TRBV2 to TRBJ2-5; D possibly corresponds to TRBD2 (6 bases). The ends were cut back, 3 bases at V and 1 base at J, with 9 bases in the middle. Germline-derived CDR1 and CDR2 are SNHLY and FYNNEI. The CDR3 covers 14 residues. The CDR3 loop reads CASSDSTSQETQYF. CDR3 DNA sequence: TGTGCCAGCAGTGATTCGACTAGCCAAGAGACCCAGTACTTC.

The chain links TRBV2 to TRBJ1-1; possibly TRBD1 for D (6 bases). V lost 6 bases and J 5 bases, leaving 16 bases between the germline ends. The germline V gene has CDR1 SNHLY and CDR2 FYNNEI. The CDR3 runs 14 residues. The CDR3 reads CASRVQGELTEAFF. CDR3 sequence (DNA): TGTGCCAGCAGGGTACAGGGAGAATTGACTGAAGCTTTCTTT. Full variable domain (outside the CDR3, taken from reference TRBV2 and TRBJ1-1): EPEVTQTPSHQVTQMGQEVILRCVPISNHLYFYWYRQILGQKVEFLVSFYNNEISEKSEIFDDQFSVERPDGSNFTLKIRSTKLEDSAMYFCASRVQGELTEAFFGQGTRLTVV.

This clone was seen once. J is TRBJ1-6 and V is TRBV7-2, with D perhaps matching TRBD1 (5 bases). Looked up from germline, CDR1 is SGHTA and CDR2 is FQGNSA. The CDR3 contains 13 residues. Trimming cost V 1 base and J 13 bases, with 11 bases left between them. The CDR3 DNA follows: TGTGCCAGCAGCTTAGGGGCAGGGCTGCCCCTCCACTTT. Its protein is CASSLGAGLPLHF.

The J gene is TRBJ1-2, the V gene TRBV6-1, with D tentatively TRBD1 (6 bases). The germline V gene has CDR1 MNHNS and CDR2 SASEGT. V lost 10 bases and J 4 bases, leaving 22 bases between the germline ends. The CDR3 extends over 15 amino acids. In DNA form, the CDR3 reads TGTGCCACCTCGACAGGCCCCAATTCCTTCTATGGCTACACCTTC. Translation gives CATSTGPNSFYGYTF.

The rearrangement uses TRBV19 and TRBJ2-7; a weak D match, TRBD2 (5 bases). This CDR3 has 13 amino acids. The germline gives CDR1 LNHDA, CDR2 SQIVND (reference sequence). The V end was cut by 3 bases, the J end by 1 base, with 7 bases between. CDR3 bases: TGTGCCAGTAGTATCACTAGTTCCTACGAGCAGTACTTC. Its protein product is CASSITSSYEQYF.

CDR3 loop: CASSGGQGASQGAFF. The CDR3 region has the DNA TGCGCCAGCAGCGGTGGACAGGGGGCTAGTCAGGGAGCTTTCTTT. The gene calls are TRBV5-1 and TRBJ1-1; 11 nucleotides align to TRBD1. The germline CDR1 and CDR2 sequences are SGHRS and YFSETQ. V lost 4 bases, J lost 10 bases, and 12 bases stayed unmatched. CDR3 length equals 15 residues.

The chain links TRBV14 to TRBJ1-2; no clear D gene. The CDR3 totals 15 residues. Germline V gene lookup returns CDR1 SGHDN and CDR2 FVKESK. V lost 4 bases and J 8 bases, leaving 20 bases between the germline ends. The CDR3 reads CASSRTAAPQRGYTF. DNA of the CDR3: TGTGCCAGCAGCCGAACGGCGGCACCCCAACGGGGCTACACCTTC.

J is TRBJ2-2 and V is TRBV11-2; D is possibly TRBD2 (5 bases). Germline V lookup: CDR1 SGHAT, CDR2 FQNNGV. This CDR3 comprises 14 residues. Between the trimmed V and J ends, which lost 5 bases and 1 base, there was a span of 8 bases. CDR3 region: CASSQDLNTGELFF. CDR3 in DNA: TGTGCCAGCAGCCAGGACTTGAACACCGGGGAGCTGTTTTTT.

As regards this clone: A read error may account for a junction end that differs from germline. The CDR3 loop is CASSLDTPTEAFF. The CDR3 coding sequence is TGTGCCAGCAGTTTAGACACACCCACTGAAGCTTTCTTT. The chain combines TRBV11-2 with TRBJ1-1; unclear D gene. The CDR3 is made up of 13 amino acids. From germline, CDR1 is SGHAT and CDR2 FQNNGV.

The chain couples TRBV9 to TRBJ2-5, with TRBD1 matching over 7 bases. This CDR3 comprises 15 residues. V gave up 2 bases and J gave up 5 bases; unmatched junction bases: 9. Germline loops: CDR1 SGDLS, CDR2 YYNGEE. The CDR3 DNA sequence: TGTGCCAGCAGCGTCGAACAGGGGATATGGGAGACCCAGTACTTC. This encodes CASSVEQGIWETQYF.

The chain has TRBV6-1 and TRBJ1-2; the D is unclear. V was shortened by 6 bases and J by 2 bases, with 10 bases between the two germline ends. CDR3 length: 13 residues. Germline CDR1 MNHNS, CDR2 SASEGT. As DNA, the CDR3 is TGTGCCAGCAGCTTAGACATAAACTATGGCTACACCTTC. This codes for CASSLDINYGYTF.

This clone was seen just once. The genes are TRBV28 and TRBJ1-2, with 8 bases that match TRBD1. The CDR3 loop spans 16 amino acids. V lost 6 bases and J lost 4; bases outside the gene matches: 13. CDR1 and CDR2 (germline): MDHEN, SYDVKM. CDR3 DNA: TGTGCCAGCAGACCTACCAGGGGGCAGGGCGGCTATGGCTACACCTTC. Amino acid sequence: CASRPTRGQGGYGYTF.

J is TRBJ2-2 and V is TRBV10-3; D might be TRBD1 (6 bases). The CDR3 is 14 amino acids. V was pared by 11 bases and J by 3 bases, with 16 bases between. Germline assignment: CDR1 ENHRY and CDR2 SYGVKD. The chain's CDR3 is CASSQGLDTGELFF. CDR3 in DNA: TGTGCCTCTTCCCAGGGGTTGGACACCGGGGAGCTGTTTTTT.

The V and J genes are TRBV4-3 and TRBJ2-5; a possible D gene is TRBD2 (5 bases). The CDR3 has 15 amino acids. The germline gives CDR1 LGHNA, CDR2 YSLEER. With 1 base removed from V and 1 base from J, the gap between germline ends came to 10 bases. The CDR3 here is CASSQGSLAQETQYF. CDR3 bases: TGCGCCAGCAGCCAAGGTTCCCTAGCCCAAGAGACCCAGTACTTC.

The V and J genes are TRBV5-4 and TRBJ2-7, with 8 bases matching TRBD1. This CDR3 region has 15 residues. The V segment lost 4 bases and the J segment 0 bases; nucleotides outside the gene matches: 6. Looked up from germline, CDR1 is SGHNT and CDR2 is YYREEE (reference sequence). CDR3 DNA sequence: TGTGCCAGCAGCGTCCGGGACAGGTACTCCTACGAGCAGTACTTC. Encoded protein: CASSVRDRYSYEQYF. Filled out from reference TRBV5-4 and TRBJ2-7, the complete variable domain reads ETGVTQSPTHLIKTRGQQVTLRCSSQSGHNTVSWYQQALGQGPQFIFQYYREEENGRGNFPPRFSGLQFPNYSSELNVNALELDDSALYLCASSVRDRYSYEQYFGPGTRLTVT.

The chain recombines TRBV5-1 with TRBJ2-3; 8 nucleotides agree with TRBD1. Germline V lookup: CDR1 SGHRS, CDR2 YFSETQ. The CDR3 consists of 15 residues. Trimming cost V 4 bases and J 4 bases; bases outside gene matches: 8. The DNA for the CDR3 is TGCGCCAGCAGCCCTGGGGGACAGGTTTCAGATACGCAGTATTTT. Residues: CASSPGGQVSDTQYF.